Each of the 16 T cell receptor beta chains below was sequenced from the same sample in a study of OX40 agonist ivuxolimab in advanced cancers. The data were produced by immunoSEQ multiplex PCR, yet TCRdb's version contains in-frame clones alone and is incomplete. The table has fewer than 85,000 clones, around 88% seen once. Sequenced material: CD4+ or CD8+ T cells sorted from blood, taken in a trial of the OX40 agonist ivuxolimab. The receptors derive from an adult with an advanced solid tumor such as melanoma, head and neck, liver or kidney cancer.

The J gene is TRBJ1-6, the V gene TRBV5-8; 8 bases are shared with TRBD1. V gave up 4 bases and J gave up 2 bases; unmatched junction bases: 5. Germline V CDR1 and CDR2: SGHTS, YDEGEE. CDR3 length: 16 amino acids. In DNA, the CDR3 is TGTGCCAGCAGCCAGCCCAGGGGGCCCTATAATTCACCCCTCCACTTT. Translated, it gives CASSQPRGPYNSPLHF.

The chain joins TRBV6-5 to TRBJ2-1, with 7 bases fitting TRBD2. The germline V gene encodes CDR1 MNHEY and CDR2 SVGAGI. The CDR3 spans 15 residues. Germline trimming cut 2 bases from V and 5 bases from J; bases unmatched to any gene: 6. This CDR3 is CASSYRREVHNEQFF. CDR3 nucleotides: TGTGCCAGCAGTTACCGACGGGAGGTCCACAATGAGCAGTTCTTC.

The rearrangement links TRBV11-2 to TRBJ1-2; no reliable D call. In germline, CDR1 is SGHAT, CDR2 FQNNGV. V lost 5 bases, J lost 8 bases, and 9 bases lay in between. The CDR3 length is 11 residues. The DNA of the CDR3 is TGTGCCAGCAGCCCCGCCCAGGGCTACACCTTC. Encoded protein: CASSPAQGYTF.

CDR3 DNA sequence: TGTGCCTGGAGTGTAGGCCAGGGCCATAGGAACTATAATTCACCCCTCCACTTT. It yields the protein CAWSVGQGHRNYNSPLHF. V is TRBV30 and J is TRBJ1-6; D perhaps matches TRBD1 (5 bases). CDR3 length: 18 residues. Trimming pared 0 bases from V and 3 bases from J, leaving 18 bases between. Per the germline V gene, CDR1 is GTSNPN and CDR2 is SVGIG (reference sequence). Using reference TRBV30 and TRBJ1-6 for the parts outside the CDR3, the full variable domain is SQTIHQWPATLVQPVGSPLSLECTVEGTSNPNLYWYRQAAGRGLQLLFYSVGIGQISSEVPQNLSASRPQDRQFILSSKKLLLSDSGFYLCAWSVGQGHRNYNSPLHFGNGTRLTVT.

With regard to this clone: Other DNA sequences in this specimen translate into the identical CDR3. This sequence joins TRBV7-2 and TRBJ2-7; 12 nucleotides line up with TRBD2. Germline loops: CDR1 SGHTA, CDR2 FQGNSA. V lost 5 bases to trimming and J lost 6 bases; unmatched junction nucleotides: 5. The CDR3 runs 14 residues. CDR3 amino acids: CASSPRLAGAEQYF. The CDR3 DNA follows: TGTGCCAGCAGCCCTCGACTAGCGGGGGCCGAGCAGTACTTC.

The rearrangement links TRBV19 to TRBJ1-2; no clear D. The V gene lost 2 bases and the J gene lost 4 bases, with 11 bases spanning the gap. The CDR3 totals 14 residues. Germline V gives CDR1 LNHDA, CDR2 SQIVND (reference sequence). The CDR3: CASSIQDGSYGYTF. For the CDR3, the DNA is TGTGCCAGTAGTATACAGGACGGATCCTATGGCTACACCTTC. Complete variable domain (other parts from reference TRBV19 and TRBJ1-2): DGGITQSPKYLFRKEGQNVTLSCEQNLNHDAMYWYRQDPGQGLRLIYYSQIVNDFQKGDIAEGYSVSREKKESFPLTVTSAQKNPTAFYLCASSIQDGSYGYTFGSGTRLTVV.

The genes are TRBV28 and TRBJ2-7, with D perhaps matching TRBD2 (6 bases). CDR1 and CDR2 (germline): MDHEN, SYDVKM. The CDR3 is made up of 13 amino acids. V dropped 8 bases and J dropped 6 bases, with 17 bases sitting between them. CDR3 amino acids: CASRSGTVIEQYF. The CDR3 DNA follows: TGTGCCAGCCGCTCCGGGACTGTCATCGAGCAGTACTTC.

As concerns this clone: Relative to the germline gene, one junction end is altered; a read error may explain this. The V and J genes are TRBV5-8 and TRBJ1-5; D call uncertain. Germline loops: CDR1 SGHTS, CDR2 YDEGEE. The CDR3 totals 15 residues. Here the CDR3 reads CASTLGGWSNQPQHF. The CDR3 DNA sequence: TGTGCCAGCACCTTGGGTGGGTGGAGCAATCAGCCCCAGCATTTT.

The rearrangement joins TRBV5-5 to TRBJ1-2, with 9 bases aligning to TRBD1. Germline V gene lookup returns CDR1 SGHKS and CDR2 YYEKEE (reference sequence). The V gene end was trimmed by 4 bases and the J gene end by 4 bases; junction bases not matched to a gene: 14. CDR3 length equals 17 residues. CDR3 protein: CASSLRGRDRGSYGYTF. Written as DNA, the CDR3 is TGTGCCAGCAGCCTGAGGGGTCGCGACAGGGGGTCCTATGGCTACACCTTC.

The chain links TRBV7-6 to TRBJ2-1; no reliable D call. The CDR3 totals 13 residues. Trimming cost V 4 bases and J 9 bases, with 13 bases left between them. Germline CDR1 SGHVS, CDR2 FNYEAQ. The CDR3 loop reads CASSSSFNGEQFF. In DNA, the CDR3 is TGTGCCAGCAGCTCCTCATTTAACGGTGAGCAGTTCTTC.

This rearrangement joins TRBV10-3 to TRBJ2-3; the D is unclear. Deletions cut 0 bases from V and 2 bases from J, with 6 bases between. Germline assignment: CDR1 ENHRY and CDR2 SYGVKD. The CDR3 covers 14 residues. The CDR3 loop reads CAISESQTTDTQYF. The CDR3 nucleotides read TGTGCCATCAGTGAGTCGCAGACCACAGATACGCAGTATTTT.

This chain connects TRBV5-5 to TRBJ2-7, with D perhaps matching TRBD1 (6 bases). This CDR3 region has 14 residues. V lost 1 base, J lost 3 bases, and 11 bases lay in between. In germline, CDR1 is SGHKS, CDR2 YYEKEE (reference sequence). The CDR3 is CASSLWTQGYEQYF. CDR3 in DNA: TGTGCCAGCAGCTTGTGGACACAGGGCTACGAGCAGTACTTC.

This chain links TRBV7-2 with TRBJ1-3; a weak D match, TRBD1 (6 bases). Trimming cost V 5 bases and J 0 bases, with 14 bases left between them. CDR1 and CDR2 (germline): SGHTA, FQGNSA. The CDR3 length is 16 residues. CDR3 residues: CASSRQVTNSGNTIYF. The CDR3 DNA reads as TGTGCCAGCAGCCGACAGGTTACTAACTCTGGAAACACCATATATTTT.

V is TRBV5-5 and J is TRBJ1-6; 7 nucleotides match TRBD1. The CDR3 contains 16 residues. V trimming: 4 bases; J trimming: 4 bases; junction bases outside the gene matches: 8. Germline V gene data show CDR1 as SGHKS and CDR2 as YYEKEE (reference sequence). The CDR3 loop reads CASSRVPGQYNSPLHF. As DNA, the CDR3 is TGTGCCAGCAGCCGAGTACCGGGACAGTATAATTCACCCCTCCACTTT.

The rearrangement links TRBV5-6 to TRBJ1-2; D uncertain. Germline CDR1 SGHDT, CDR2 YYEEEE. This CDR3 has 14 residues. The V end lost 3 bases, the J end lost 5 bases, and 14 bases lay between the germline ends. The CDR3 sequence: CASSSPFAVYGYTF. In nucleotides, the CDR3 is TGTGCCAGCAGCTCCCCATTTGCTGTTTATGGCTACACCTTC.

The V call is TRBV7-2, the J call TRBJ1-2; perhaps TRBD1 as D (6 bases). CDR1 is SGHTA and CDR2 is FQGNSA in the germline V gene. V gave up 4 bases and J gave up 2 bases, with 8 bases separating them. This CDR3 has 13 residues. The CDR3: CASSSGQNYGYTF. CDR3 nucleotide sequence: TGTGCCAGCAGCTCCGGACAGAACTATGGCTACACCTTC.